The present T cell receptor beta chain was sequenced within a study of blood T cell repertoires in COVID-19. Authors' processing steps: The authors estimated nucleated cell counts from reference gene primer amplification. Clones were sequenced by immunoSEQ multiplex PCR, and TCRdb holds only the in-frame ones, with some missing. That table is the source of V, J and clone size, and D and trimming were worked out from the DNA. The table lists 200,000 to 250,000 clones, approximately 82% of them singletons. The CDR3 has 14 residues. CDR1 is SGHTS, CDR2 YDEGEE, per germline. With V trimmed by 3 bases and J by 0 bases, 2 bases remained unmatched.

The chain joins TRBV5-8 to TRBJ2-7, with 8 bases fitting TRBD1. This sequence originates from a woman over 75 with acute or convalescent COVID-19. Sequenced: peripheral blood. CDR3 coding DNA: TGTGCCAGCAGCTCGACAGGGGCCTCCTACGAGCAGTACTTC. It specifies CASSSTGASYEQYF.